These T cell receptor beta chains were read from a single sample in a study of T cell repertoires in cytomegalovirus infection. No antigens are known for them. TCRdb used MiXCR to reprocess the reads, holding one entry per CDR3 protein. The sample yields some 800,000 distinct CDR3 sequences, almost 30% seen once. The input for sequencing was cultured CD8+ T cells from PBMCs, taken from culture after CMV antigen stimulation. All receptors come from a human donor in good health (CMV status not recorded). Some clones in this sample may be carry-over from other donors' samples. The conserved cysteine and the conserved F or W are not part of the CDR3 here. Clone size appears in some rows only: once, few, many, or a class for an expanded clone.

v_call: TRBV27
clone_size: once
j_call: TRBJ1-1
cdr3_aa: ASTRGGGGNTEAF

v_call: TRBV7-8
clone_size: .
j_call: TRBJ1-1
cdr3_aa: ASSTGHTEAF

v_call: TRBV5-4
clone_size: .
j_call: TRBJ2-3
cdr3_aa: ASSLVVGAPDTQY

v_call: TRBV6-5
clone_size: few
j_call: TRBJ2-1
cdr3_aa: ASSYRKGNNEQF

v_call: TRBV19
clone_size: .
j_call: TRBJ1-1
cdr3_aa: ASSDQTGFRDTEAF

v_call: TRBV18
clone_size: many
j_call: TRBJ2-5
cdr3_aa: ASSPFLYQETQY

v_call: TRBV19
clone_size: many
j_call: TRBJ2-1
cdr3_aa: ASSISRYNEQF

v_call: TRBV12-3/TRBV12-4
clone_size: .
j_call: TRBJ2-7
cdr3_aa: ASRSVQGEQY

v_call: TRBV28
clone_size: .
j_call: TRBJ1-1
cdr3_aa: ASSLNPDRGDTEAF

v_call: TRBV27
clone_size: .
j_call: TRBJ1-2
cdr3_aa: ASNSGGTGGYT

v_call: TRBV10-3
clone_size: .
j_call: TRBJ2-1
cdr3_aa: AISEQGATGNEQF

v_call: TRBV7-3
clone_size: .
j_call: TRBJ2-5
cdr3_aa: ASSRSSGETQY

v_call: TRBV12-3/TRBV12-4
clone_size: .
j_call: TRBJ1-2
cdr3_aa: ASRGGHVNGYT

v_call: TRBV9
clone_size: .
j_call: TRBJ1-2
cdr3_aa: ASSPTASWEA

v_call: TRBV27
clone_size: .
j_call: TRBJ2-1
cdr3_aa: ASSLVGQEF

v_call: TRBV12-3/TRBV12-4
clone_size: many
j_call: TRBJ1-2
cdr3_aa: ASSPGPYYGYT

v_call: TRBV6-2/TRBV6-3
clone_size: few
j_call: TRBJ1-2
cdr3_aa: ASSWDGVNYGYT

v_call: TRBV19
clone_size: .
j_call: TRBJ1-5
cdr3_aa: ASSMTDYSNQPQH

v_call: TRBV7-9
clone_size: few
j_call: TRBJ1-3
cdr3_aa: ASSLALRQNSGNTIY

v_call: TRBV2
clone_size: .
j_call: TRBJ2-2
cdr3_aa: ATGFSGPGELF

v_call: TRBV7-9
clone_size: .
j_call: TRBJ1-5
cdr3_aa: ASSSEGNQPQH

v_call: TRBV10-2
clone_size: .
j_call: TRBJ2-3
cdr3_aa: ASSDPRLAGNTDTQY

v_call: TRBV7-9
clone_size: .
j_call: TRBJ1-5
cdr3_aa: ASSLEKNRPQH

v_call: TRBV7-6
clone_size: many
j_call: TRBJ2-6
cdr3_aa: ASSSTETFSGANVLT

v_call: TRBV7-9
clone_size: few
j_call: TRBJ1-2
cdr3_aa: ASSSGARDYGYT

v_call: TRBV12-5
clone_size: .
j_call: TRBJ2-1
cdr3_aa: ASGSPMTGSSYNEQF

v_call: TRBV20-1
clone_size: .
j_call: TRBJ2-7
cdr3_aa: SADTGFNYEQY

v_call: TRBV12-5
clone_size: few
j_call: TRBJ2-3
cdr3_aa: ASGSAPDYTQY

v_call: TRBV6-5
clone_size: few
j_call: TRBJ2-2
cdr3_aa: ASSYAQQGIVGELF

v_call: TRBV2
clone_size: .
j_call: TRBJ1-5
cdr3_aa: ASNKGTSGNQPQH

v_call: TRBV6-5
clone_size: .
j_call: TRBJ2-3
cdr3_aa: ASSRRGYTDTQY

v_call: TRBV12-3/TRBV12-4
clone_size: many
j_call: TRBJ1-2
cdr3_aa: ASNLGGLGYT

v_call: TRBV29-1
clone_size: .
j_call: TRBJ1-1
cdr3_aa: SVVQLNTEAF

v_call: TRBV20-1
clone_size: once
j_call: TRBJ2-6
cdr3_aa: SASGASGANVLT

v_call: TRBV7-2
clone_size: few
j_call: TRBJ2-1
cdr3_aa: ASSLDVRYYNEQF

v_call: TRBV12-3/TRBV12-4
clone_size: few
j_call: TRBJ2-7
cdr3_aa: ASRLIQGQAYEQY

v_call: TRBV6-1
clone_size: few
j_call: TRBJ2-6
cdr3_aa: ASSERWGGGPGANVLT

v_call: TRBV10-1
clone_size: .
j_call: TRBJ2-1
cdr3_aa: ASSELAGEIYNEQF

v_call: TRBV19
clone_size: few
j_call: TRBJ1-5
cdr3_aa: ASSSWGPDSNQPQH